Listed below are T cell receptor beta chains from one sample, sequenced in a study of T cell responses to AZD1222 COVID-19 vaccine. Method: immunoSEQ multiplex PCR; TCRdb's copy keeps in-frame clones and lacks some. Of about 99,000 clones listed, around nine tenths are singletons. The sample here was peripheral blood, taken on day 0 of AZD1222 vaccination. The receptors derive from an adult in good health. Each CDR3 is given with its conserved first and last residue. D genes are given only for firm matches. Clone size, where shown, is once, few, many, or a class for clones that have expanded.

>TRBV4-3|TRBJ1-6|once|NA|15
TGCGCCAGCAGCCAAGAAGGAGAGGGGGTTTCACCCCTCCACTTT
CASSQEGEGVSPLHF
>TRBV5-1|TRBJ1-4|NA|NA|16
TGCGCCAGCAGCTTGTTCGCGACAAATAGGAATGAAAAACTGTTTTTT
CASSLFATNRNEKLFF
>TRBV4-1|TRBJ1-2|many|NA|13
TGCGCCAGCAGCCAAGAAGGAATGCGTGGCCACACCTTC
CASSQEGMRGHTF
>TRBV5-1|TRBJ2-7|NA|NA|13
TGCGCCAGCAGCTTGGGCGGAACCTACGAGCAGTACTTC
CASSLGGTYEQYF
>TRBV7-8|TRBJ1-3|NA|NA|13
TGTGCCAGCAGCTTAGTCGCGGGAAACACCATATATTTT
CASSLVAGNTIYF
>TRBV30|TRBJ1-1|NA|NA|13
TGTGCCTGGAGTACGGGTAGGGACACTGAAGCTTTCTTT
CAWSTGRDTEAFF
>TRBV10-3|TRBJ1-1|NA|NA|13
TGTGCCATCACTCCAGGGGTGAACACTGAAGCTTTCTTT
CAITPGVNTEAFF
>TRBV11-3|TRBJ1-1|NA|NA|12
TGTGCCAGCAGCAATCAGCTTGGTGGACAAGTCTTT
CASSNQLGGQVF
>TRBV5-4|TRBJ1-1|NA|NA|13
TGTGCCAGCAGCTTGGACTGGGACACTGAAGCTTTCTTT
CASSLDWDTEAFF
>TRBV24-1|TRBJ2-3|NA|NA|16
TGTGCCACCAGTGATTTGACGGCCGGGGACACAGATACGCAGTATTTT
CATSDLTAGDTDTQYF
>TRBV9|TRBJ1-4|NA|NA|16
TGTGCCAGCAGCGTAGACTCCGGGCTCGTAGGGGAAAAACTGTTTTTT
CASSVDSGLVGEKLFF
>TRBV7-6|TRBJ1-5|few|NA|15
TGTGCCAGCAGCTCTATGTTAGGGGCAAATCAGCCCCAGCATTTT
CASSSMLGANQPQHF
>TRBV27|TRBJ1-1|NA|NA|13
TGTGCCAGCAGTCTCAGGGGGAACACTGAAGCTTTCTTT
CASSLRGNTEAFF
>TRBV21-1|TRBJ2-1|NA|NA|15
TGTGCCAGCAGCAAACAAGCGGGGGTAAACAATGAGCAGTTCTTC
CASSKQAGVNNEQFF
>TRBV15|TRBJ2-2|NA|TRBD2|18
TGTGCCACCAGCAGAAGGACCGGGACTAGCGGGATGGGTGGGGAGCTGTTTTTT
CATSRRTGTSGMGGELFF
>TRBV28|TRBJ1-1|NA|TRBD1|14
TGTGCCAGCAGTCAGACAGGGGTTTTCGCTGAAGCTTTCTTT
CASSQTGVFAEAFF
>TRBV6-5|TRBJ2-1|NA|TRBD2|16
TGTGCCAGCAGTTACGGGGGGAGGGCCTACTACAATGAGCAGTTCTTC
CASSYGGRAYYNEQFF
>TRBV6-1|TRBJ2-2|NA|NA|16
TGTGCCAGCAGTGAGGTGGAACAGGGTCACACCGGGGAGCTGTTTTTT
CASSEVEQGHTGELFF
>TRBV21-1|TRBJ1-2|NA|NA|19
TGTGCCAGCAGCAAAGCGGGAGGACAACGCGGACGGCAGAACTATGGCTACACCTTC
CASSKAGGQRGRQNYGYTF
>TRBV6-4|TRBJ1-6|NA|NA|13
TGTGCCAGCAGTGTGCAGTTTAATTCACCCCTCCACTTT
CASSVQFNSPLHF
>TRBV18|TRBJ1-2|once|NA|13
TGTGCCAGCTCACCTTCGGACAGTCGAGGCTACACCTTC
CASSPSDSRGYTF
>TRBV5-4|TRBJ2-1|NA|TRBD2|16
TGTGCCAGCAGCAAAGCCGGGACTAGCGGGTCGAATGAGCAGTTCTTC
CASSKAGTSGSNEQFF
>TRBV3-1/TRBV3-2|TRBJ1-1|NA|NA|15
TGTGCCAGCAGCCAAGATGGGGGCGCGTTCACTGAAGCTTTCTTT
CASSQDGGAFTEAFF
>TRBV9|TRBJ2-7|NA|TRBD1|15
TGTGCCAGCAGCGTAGAAGGGACAGCCTCCTACGAGCAGTACTTC
CASSVEGTASYEQYF